The clone carrying this T cell receptor beta chain was seen more than once but under ten times. The source of the sample is a study of identical twins. Unique molecular identifiers were present on the cDNA, which also gained a universal primer site by template switching. TCRdb redid the calling of the 5' RACE reads with MiXCR, one entry per CDR3 protein. This sample has about 470,000 distinct CDR3 sequences, with 24% found just once. This sample also belongs to another study, concerning T cells expressing NK-cell markers.

This TCR derives from a woman in her late teens or twenties in good health. The sequenced material came from CD4+ T cells sorted from blood.

The CDR3 nucleotides read TGCAGTGCTAAGGGACTAGCCGGGAGCACAGATACGCAGTATTTT. This gives the protein CSAKGLAGSTDTQYF. V and J are TRBV20-1 and TRBJ2-3; 9 bases align to TRBD2. The CDR3 is made up of 15 amino acids. V lost 4 bases and J lost 0; bases outside the gene matches: 5. CDR1 is DFQATT, CDR2 SNEGSKA, per germline (reference sequence).